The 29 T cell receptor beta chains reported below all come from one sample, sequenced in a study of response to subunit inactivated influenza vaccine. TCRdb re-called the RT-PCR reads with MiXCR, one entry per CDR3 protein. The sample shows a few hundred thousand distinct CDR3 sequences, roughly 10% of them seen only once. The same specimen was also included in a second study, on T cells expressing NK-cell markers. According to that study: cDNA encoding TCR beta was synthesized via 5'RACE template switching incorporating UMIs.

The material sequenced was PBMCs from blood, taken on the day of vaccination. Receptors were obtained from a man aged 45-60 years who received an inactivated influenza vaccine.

Here the CDR3 DNA reads TGTGCCAGCACCATTACTGGGGTGGCGGAGACCCAGTACTTC. It yields the protein CASTITGVAETQYF. The chain links TRBV7-2 to TRBJ2-5, with D unclear. Trimming left V 7 bases short and J 5 bases short, with 17 bases between. Germline CDR1 SGHTA, CDR2 FQGNSA. The CDR3 covers 14 residues. Full variable domain (missing parts from reference TRBV7-2 and TRBJ2-5): GAGVSQSPSNKVTEKGKDVELRCDPISGHTALYWYRQSLGQGLEFLIYFQGNSAPDKSGLPSDRFSAERTGGSVSTLTIQRTQQEDSAVYLCASTITGVAETQYFGPGTRLLVL.

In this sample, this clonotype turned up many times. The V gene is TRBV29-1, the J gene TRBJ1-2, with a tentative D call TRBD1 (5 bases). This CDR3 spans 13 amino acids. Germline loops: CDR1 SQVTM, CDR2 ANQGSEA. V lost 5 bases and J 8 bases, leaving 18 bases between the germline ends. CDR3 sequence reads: CSVLGLGPAGYTF. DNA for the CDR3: TGCAGCGTTTTGGGACTGGGCCCGGCGGGCTACACCTTC.

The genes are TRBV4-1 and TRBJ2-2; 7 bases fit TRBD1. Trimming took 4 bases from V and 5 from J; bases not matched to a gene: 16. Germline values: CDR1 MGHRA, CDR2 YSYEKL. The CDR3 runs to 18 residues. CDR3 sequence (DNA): TGCGCCAGCAGCCTGGCGTGGAGTCCGGGACAGATAACCGGGGAGCTGTTTTTT. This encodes CASSLAWSPGQITGELFF.

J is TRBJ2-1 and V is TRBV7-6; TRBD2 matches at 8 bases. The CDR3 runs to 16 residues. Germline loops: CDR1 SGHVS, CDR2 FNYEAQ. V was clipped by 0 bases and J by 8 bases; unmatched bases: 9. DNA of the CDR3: TGTGCCAGCAGCTTAGCCTCCAGCGGGAGTACCCATGAGCAGTTCTTC. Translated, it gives CASSLASSGSTHEQFF.

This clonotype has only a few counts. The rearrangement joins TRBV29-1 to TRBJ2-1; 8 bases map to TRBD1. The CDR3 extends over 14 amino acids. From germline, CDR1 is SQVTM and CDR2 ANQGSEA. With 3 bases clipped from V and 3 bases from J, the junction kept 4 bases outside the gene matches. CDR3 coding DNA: TGCAGCGTTGACAGGGGGCTTGACTACAATGAGCAGTTCTTC. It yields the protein CSVDRGLDYNEQFF.

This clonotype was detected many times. The CDR3 reads CASSQTSNEQFF. The DNA of the CDR3 is TGCGCCAGCAGCCAGACTTCCAATGAGCAGTTCTTC. This sequence joins TRBV4-1 and TRBJ2-1; D uncertain. This CDR3 contains 12 residues. Looked up from germline, CDR1 is MGHRA and CDR2 is YSYEKL. V gave up 3 bases and J gave up 6 bases, with 6 bases separating them.

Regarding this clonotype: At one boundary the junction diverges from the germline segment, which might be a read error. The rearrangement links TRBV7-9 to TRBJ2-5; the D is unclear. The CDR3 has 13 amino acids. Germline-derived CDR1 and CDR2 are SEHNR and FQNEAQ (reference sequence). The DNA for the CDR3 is TGTGCCAGCAGTCGGGTGGGCCAAGAGACCCAGCACTTC. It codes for CASSRVGQETQHF.

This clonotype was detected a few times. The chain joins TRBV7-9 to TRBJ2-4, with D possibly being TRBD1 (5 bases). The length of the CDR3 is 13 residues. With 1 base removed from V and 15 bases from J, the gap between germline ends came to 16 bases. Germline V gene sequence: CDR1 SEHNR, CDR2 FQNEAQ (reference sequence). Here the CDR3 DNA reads TGTGCCAGCAGCTTAGATCTCGGACAAGGCCGGTACTTC. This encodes CASSLDLGQGRYF.

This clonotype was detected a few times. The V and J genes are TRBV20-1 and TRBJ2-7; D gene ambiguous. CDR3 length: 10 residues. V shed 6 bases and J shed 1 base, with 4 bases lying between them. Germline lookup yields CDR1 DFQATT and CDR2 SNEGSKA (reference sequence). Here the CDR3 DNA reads TGCAGTGCCGTTTCCTACGAGCAGTACTTC. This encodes CSAVSYEQYF.

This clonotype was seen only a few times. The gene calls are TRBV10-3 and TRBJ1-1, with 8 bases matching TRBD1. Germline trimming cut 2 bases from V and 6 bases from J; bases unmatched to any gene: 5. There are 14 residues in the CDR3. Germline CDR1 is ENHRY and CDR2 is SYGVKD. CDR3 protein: CAISELTGDPEAFF. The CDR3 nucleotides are TGTGCCATCAGTGAGCTGACAGGGGACCCTGAAGCTTTCTTT.

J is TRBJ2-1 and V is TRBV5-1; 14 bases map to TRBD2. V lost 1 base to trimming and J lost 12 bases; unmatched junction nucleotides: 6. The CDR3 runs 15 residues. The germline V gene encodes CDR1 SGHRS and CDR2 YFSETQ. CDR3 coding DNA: TGCGCCAGCAGCTTGAGACTAGCGGGAGGGCCCGGGCAGTTCTTC. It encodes CASSLRLAGGPGQFF.

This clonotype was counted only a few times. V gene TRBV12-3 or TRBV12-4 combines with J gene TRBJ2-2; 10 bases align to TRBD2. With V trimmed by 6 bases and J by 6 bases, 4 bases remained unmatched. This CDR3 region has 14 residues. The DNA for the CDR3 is TGTGCCAGCAGGCTAGCGGGAGCCCCCGGGGAGCTGTTTTTT. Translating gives CASRLAGAPGELFF.

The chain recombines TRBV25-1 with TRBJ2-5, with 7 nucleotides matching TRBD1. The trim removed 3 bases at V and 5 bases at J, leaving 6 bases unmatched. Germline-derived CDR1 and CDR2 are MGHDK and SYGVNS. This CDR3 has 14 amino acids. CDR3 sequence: CASSDVGTAETQYF. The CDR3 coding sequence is TGTGCCAGCAGTGATGTCGGGACAGCTGAGACCCAGTACTTC.

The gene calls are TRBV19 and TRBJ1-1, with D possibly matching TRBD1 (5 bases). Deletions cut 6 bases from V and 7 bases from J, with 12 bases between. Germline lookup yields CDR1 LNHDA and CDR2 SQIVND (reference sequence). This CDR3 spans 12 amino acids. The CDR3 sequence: CASRGLTVEAFF. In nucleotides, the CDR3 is TGTGCCAGTAGAGGATTGACAGTTGAAGCTTTCTTT.

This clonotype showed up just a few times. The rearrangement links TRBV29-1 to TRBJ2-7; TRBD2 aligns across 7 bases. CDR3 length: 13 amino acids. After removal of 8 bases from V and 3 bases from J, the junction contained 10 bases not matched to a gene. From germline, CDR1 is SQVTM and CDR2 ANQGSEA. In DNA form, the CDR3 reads TGCAGCACCAAAGCTAGCGGAGGCTACGAGCAGTACTTC. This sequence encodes CSTKASGGYEQYF.

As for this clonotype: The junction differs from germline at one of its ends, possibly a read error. The CDR3 DNA sequence: TGCTGTGCTAGACCTCGAACTAGCGGGAGCTTGCCAGATACGCAGTATTTT. Amino acids: CCARPRTSGSLPDTQYF. This chain connects TRBV20-1 to TRBJ2-3; 11 bases align to TRBD2. CDR3 size: 17 residues. Germline V gene data show CDR1 as DFQATT and CDR2 as SNEGSKA (reference sequence).

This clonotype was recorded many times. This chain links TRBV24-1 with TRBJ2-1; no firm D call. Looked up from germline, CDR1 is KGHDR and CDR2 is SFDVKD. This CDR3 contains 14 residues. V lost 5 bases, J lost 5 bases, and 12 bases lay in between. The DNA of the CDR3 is TGTGCCACCAGTGCCAACTACTTTGACAATGAGCAGTTCTTC. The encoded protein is CATSANYFDNEQFF.

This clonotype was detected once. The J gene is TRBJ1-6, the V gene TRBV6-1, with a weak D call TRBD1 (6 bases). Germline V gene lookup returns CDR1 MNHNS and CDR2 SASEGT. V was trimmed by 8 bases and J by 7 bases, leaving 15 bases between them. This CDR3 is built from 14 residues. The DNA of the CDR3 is TGTGCCAGCGGGACCAGAGGGGGGAATTCACCCCTCCACTTT. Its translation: CASGTRGGNSPLHF.

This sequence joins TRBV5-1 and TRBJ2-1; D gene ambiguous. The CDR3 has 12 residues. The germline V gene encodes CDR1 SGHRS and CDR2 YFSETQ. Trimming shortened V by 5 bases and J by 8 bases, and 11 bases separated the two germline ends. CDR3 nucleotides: TGCGCCAGCAGGGTCAGTGGGCATGAGCAGTTCTTC. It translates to CASRVSGHEQFF. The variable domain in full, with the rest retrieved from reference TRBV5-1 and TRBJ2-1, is KAGVTQTPRYLIKTRGQQVTLSCSPISGHRSVSWYQQTPGQGLQFLFEYFSETQRNKGNFPGRFSGRQFSNSRSEMNVSTLELGDSALYLCASRVSGHEQFFGPGTRLTVL.

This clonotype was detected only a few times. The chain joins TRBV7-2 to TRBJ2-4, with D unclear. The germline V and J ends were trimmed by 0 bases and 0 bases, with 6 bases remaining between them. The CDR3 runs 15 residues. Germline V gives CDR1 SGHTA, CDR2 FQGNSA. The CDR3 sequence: CASSLAPLAKNIQYF. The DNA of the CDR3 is TGTGCCAGCAGCTTAGCCCCTCTAGCCAAAAACATTCAGTACTTC.

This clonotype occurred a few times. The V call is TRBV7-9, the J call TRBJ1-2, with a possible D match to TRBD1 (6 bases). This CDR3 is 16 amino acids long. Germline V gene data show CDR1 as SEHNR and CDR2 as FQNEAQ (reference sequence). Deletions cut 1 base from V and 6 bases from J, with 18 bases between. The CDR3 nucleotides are TGTGCCAGCAGCTTAGGAAATCTCAGGGGAGACGATGGCTACACCTTC. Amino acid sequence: CASSLGNLRGDDGYTF.

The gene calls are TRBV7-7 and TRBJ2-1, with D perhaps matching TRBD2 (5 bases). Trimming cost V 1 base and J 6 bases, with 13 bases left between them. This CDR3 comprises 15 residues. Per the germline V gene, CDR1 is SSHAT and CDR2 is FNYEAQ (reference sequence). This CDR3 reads CASSLVFAGVNEQFF. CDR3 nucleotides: TGTGCCAGCAGCTTAGTTTTTGCGGGTGTCAATGAGCAGTTCTTC.

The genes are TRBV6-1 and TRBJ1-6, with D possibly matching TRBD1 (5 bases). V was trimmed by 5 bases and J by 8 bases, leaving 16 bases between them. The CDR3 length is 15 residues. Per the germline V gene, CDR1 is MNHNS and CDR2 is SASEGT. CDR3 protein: CASSIGFQGYSPLHF. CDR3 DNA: TGTGCCAGCAGTATCGGGTTCCAGGGCTATTCACCCCTCCACTTT.

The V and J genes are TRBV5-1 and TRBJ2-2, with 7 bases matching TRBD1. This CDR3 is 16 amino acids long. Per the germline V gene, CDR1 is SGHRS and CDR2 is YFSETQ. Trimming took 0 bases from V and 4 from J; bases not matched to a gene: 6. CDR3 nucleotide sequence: TGCGCCAGCAGCTTGGGACAGGGTCTAGGCACCGGGGAGCTGTTTTTT. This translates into CASSLGQGLGTGELFF. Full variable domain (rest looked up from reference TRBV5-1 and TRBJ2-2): KAGVTQTPRYLIKTRGQQVTLSCSPISGHRSVSWYQQTPGQGLQFLFEYFSETQRNKGNFPGRFSGRQFSNSRSEMNVSTLELGDSALYLCASSLGQGLGTGELFFGEGSRLTVL.

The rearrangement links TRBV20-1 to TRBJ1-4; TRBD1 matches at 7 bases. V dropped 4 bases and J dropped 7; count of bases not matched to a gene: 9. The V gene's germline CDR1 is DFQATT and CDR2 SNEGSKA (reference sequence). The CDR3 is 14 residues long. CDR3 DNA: TGCAGTGCTACCCTGGGTCCAGGGGGTGAAAAACTGTTTTTT. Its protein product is CSATLGPGGEKLFF.

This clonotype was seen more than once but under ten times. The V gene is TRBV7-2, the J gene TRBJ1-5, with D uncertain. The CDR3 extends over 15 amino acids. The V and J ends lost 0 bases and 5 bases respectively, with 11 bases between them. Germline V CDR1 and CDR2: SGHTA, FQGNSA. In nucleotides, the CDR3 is TGTGCCAGCAGCTTAGCCCCCGGCAGGTATCAGCCCCAGCATTTT. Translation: CASSLAPGRYQPQHF.

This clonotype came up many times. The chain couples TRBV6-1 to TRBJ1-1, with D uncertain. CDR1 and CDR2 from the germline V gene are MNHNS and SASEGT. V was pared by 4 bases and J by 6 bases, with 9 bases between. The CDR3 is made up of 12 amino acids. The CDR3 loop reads CASSVNGPEAFF. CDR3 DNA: TGTGCCAGCAGTGTTAACGGACCTGAAGCTTTCTTT.

The CDR3 loop is CASSQTGNRVKTQYF. In DNA, the CDR3 is TGTGCCAGCAGCCAGACAGGGAATAGGGTAAAGACCCAGTACTTC. The rearrangement uses TRBV7-2 and TRBJ2-5, with 7 bases fitting TRBD1. Per the germline V gene, CDR1 is SGHTA and CDR2 is FQGNSA. This CDR3 spans 15 amino acids. Unmatched junction bases numbered 12, after V lost 5 bases and J lost 6 bases.

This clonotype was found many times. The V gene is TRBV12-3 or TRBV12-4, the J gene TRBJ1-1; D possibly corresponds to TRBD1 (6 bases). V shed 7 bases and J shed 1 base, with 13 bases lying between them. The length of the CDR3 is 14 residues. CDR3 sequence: CASTRDTKNTEAFF. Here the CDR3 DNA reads TGTGCCAGCACCCGGGACACAAAGAACACTGAAGCTTTCTTT.